This T cell receptor beta chain emerged from a study of T-cell reconstitution after alpha-beta-depleted transplantation in children. Germline values: CDR1 MDHEN, CDR2 SYDVKM. V dropped 6 bases and J dropped 3 bases, with 23 bases sitting between them. The CDR3 contains 17 residues. General study points: Alpha-beta T cells present about two months after transplant were reported to originate from several hundred expanded graft clones. The high TCRbeta diversity at day 60 in some patients came from surviving recipient T cells and thymic progenitors. By one year post-transplant, T-cell counts and diversity largely arose from T cells that were newly produced.

The authors prepared the TCRbeta library with unique molecular identifiers. Via MiXCR, TCRdb re-called the PCR reads, giving one row per CDR3 protein. The table has 450,000 to 600,000 distinct CDR3 sequences, 10% to 15% seen once. This clonotype has only a few counts. The antigen is undetermined. The chain uses TRBV28 and TRBJ2-5; D perhaps matches TRBD1 (8 bases). The TCR originated in a male patient aged 10 to 17 who had a stem cell transplant for acute myeloid leukemia, so the T cells may come from the graft donor. The sample here was PBMCs, mostly from graft donor cells, taken 360 days after TCRalphabeta/CD19-depleted stem cell transplant. The CDR3, as DNA: TGTGCCAGCAGCCGGGGGGACAGGCTATTCTTTAAAGAGACCCAGTACTTC. Its protein is CASSRGDRLFFKETQYF.